This paragraph covers one TCR beta chain sequence. This sample was included in a study of blood T cell repertoires in COVID-19. The repertoire was sequenced with immunoSEQ multiplex PCR; TCRdb's copy has only in-frame clones and lacks some. This sample has around 60,000 clones, with 55% to 80% found just once. While infection was still active, Seattle patients were enrolled and then followed longitudinally. CDR1 is LGHNA, CDR2 YNFKEQ, per germline. The CDR3 has 14 amino acids. The ends were cut back, 0 bases at V and 1 base at J, with 5 bases in the middle. The gene calls are TRBV4-2 and TRBJ2-3, with D hard to call. The specimen sequenced was peripheral blood. This TCR derives from a woman in her 70s with COVID-19, enrolled during active disease. The CDR3 DNA is TGTGCCAGCAGCCAAGATAGTGGCACAGATACGCAGTATTTT. As protein: CASSQDSGTDTQYF.